This T cell receptor (beta chain) came from a study of post-analysis software for immune sequencing data (dated by TCRdb to between 2015 and 2016). Background for the entire study: Recorded disease courses included relapsing-remitting, secondary progressive and progressive-relapsing multiple sclerosis, with some patients lacking subtype annotation. The patient repertoires were compared against about a dozen previously published healthy control repertoires obtained from donors aged roughly 6 to 26 years. A subset of samples was prepared in parallel using single-end sample barcoding, then pooled and co-amplified after Illumina adapter ligation. The paper as a whole reports these results and caveats: Compared with controls, multiple sclerosis patients had significantly lower normalized Chao1 diversity, a finding suggesting substantial peripheral T-cell clonal expansion. Strong co-clustering of samples prepared in the same batch was shown by direct clustering with F measure, prompting a batch-effect correction. Roughly 5 TRBV segments, including TRBV5-6, TRBV5-1 and TRBV20-1, were significantly more frequent in patients than controls. The multiple sclerosis patient group was slightly younger than the control group.

To demonstrate the VDJtools post-analysis software, the study profiled TCR beta repertoires from the peripheral blood of about 13 young patients with multiple sclerosis. The multiple sclerosis patients were children and adolescents between 6 and 15 years of age. Looking up the germline V gene yields CDR1 LGHNA and CDR2 YNFKEQ. Reading from cysteine to phenylalanine, the CDR3 counts 16 amino acids. Only the CDR3 DNA is retained, 48 bases long and in frame from the first base. The junction carries 12 bases between V and J, which are trimmed by 0 bases and 1 base respectively. Receptor amplification or capture employed PCR. TCRdb records Illumina HiSeq 2500 as the sequencer. To reduce PCR and sequencing biases, unique molecular identifiers were incorporated into the TCR beta cDNA libraries. Some 500,000 cDNA molecules were obtained for every 1 to 10 million input T cells, so each molecule roughly corresponded to one T cell. The same protocol used for the earlier healthy control dataset was applied to prepare and sequence the patient libraries. Within a given batch, samples were prepared together, multiplexed and sequenced on the same HiSeq lane. The original methods were these. MIGEC handled the raw barcoded reads, throwing out single-read molecular identifier groups before consensus assembly and CDR3 extraction. VDJtools was used for post-analysis of the clonotype tables, and diversity was normalized by down-sampling every dataset to the size of the smallest sample. Repertoire overlap clustering matched CDR3 amino acid but not nucleotide sequences to correct batch-related cross-sample contamination. In-frame beta chains were kept once TCRdb had trimmed the public reads at Q25 with fastp and called clones with MiXCR. Entries are consolidated by CDR3 protein sequence, retaining the most common genes and DNA. For this entry, the V and J calls and clone size follow TCRdb and not the study's own pipeline. This sample is represented by 750,000 to 900,000 distinct CDR3 sequences; around 46% of them were singletons. Over 4.5% of the sample comes from the top ten.

On this clonotype: This clone's antigen is unknown. No base-level quality is on record; no much larger clone is a single base apart.

Sequencing was performed on blood. This sequence originates from a girl between 5 and 17 years old with multiple sclerosis. The V gene is TRBV4-2 and the J gene is TRBJ1-1; too little of a D gene remains to name it. The DNA reads as follows: TGTGCCAGCAGCCAAGAGTCGGTGGGCCCGAACACTGAAGCTTTCTTT. This yields the protein CASSQESVGPNTEAFF.